Presented here are 23 T cell receptor beta chains from one specimen sequenced in a study of molecular identifiers for immune sequencing clone quantification (dated by TCRdb to the late 2010s). Library prep was done by PCR. TCRdb records Illumina HiSeq 4000 as the sequencer. TCRdb reran the public reads through fastp at Q25 and MiXCR, keeping productive beta chains. One record per CDR3 amino acid sequence lists the most common genes and DNA. This sample holds about 65,000 distinct CDR3 sequences; 17% were observed only once. 1.5% of the sample is held by the ten biggest clonotypes. Sequenced material: naive CD8+ T cells from blood, with Jurkat cell RNA spiked in. Read against the paper, the sample's cell subset or site label means: FACS-sorted CD8+CD4-CCR7+CD45RA+ naive T cells. These receptors originate from a human donor in good health. Some libraries in this study had Jurkat cell RNA spiked in.

This clonotype was counted between two and nine times. Possible read error: a much larger clone is one base away. The chain links TRBV5-1 to TRBJ2-2, with 8 bases matching TRBD2. This CDR3 contains 17 residues. The germline V gene encodes CDR1 SGHRS and CDR2 YFSETQ. After removal of 4 bases from V and 2 bases from J, the junction contained 10 bases not matched to a gene. The CDR3 DNA reads TGCGCCAGCAGCATCGAAGGACTAGCCGATAACACCGGGGAGCTGTTTTTT. Residues: CASSIEGLADNTGELFF.

This clonotype was recorded at least ten times. The gene calls are TRBV4-1 and TRBJ2-7; 7 bases agree with TRBD1. The CDR3 runs 16 residues. Germline V gene data show CDR1 as MGHRA and CDR2 as YSYEKL. The V and J ends lost 4 bases and 2 bases, in that order; junction bases with no gene match: 11. CDR3 amino acids: CASSRIPGQHTYEQYF. The CDR3 coding sequence is TGCGCCAGCAGCCGTATACCGGGACAGCACACCTACGAGCAGTACTTC.

This clonotype was counted ten times or more. The chain combines TRBV6-2 or TRBV6-3 with TRBJ2-3; TRBD2 matches at 9 bases. Trimming cost V 6 bases and J 10 bases; bases outside gene matches: 17. Germline CDR1 and CDR2: MNHEY and SVGEGT. The CDR3 covers 16 residues. CDR3 sequence: CASSGGSSGRSWSQYF. In nucleotides, the CDR3 is TGTGCCAGCAGCGGCGGAAGTAGCGGGAGAAGTTGGTCGCAGTATTTT.

This clonotype was counted ten times or more. The V call is TRBV9, the J call TRBJ2-3; 7 bases match TRBD2. Germline loops: CDR1 SGDLS, CDR2 YYNGEE. The CDR3 loop spans 15 amino acids. V was clipped by 1 base and J by 1 base; unmatched bases: 3. CDR3 protein: CASSVSGKGTDTQYF. Written as DNA, the CDR3 is TGTGCCAGCAGCGTAAGCGGGAAAGGCACAGATACGCAGTATTTT.

Turning to this clonotype: The junction departs from germline at one end; a sequencing error may be responsible. The CDR3 DNA is TGTGGCAGCAGCCAAGCCGGCGGGGCAGCTGATGGCTACACCTTC. Its translation is CGSSQAGGAADGYTF. The rearrangement joins TRBV3-1 to TRBJ1-2; D is possibly TRBD1 (5 bases). This CDR3 has 15 residues. CDR1 and CDR2 from the germline V gene are LGHDT and YNNKEL (reference sequence).

This clonotype was seen at least ten times. The chain employs TRBV9 and TRBJ1-1, with D possibly TRBD1 on 6 matching bases. Germline CDR1 SGDLS, CDR2 YYNGEE. Trimming removed 0 bases at V and 9 bases at J, with 12 bases between. The CDR3 length is 13 residues. The CDR3 loop is CASSVATQGKAFF. The DNA of the CDR3 is TGTGCCAGCAGCGTAGCTACGCAGGGGAAAGCTTTCTTT.

The chain joins TRBV19 to TRBJ2-1; D gene ambiguous. Trimming removed 5 bases at V and 5 bases at J, with 16 bases between. Germline V gene data show CDR1 as LNHDA and CDR2 as SQIVND (reference sequence). There are 15 residues in the CDR3. The CDR3 loop reads CASSSLTGPDNEQFF. The CDR3 nucleotides are TGTGCCAGTAGTTCCCTGACGGGCCCTGACAATGAGCAGTTCTTC.

As regards this clonotype: A much bigger clone sits one base away, suggesting this may be a read error. The V and J genes are TRBV28 and TRBJ2-1; weak D call: TRBD2 (5 bases). Germline V gene sequence: CDR1 MDHEN, CDR2 SYDVKM. The CDR3 runs to 16 residues. Here the CDR3 reads CAGSLHRLTIYNEQFF. As DNA, the CDR3 is TGTGCCGGCAGTTTACATAGACTAACCATTTACAATGAGCAGTTCTTC.

V usage is TRBV2 and J usage is TRBJ2-2, with D possibly TRBD2 on 6 matching bases. Germline V gene data show CDR1 as SNHLY and CDR2 as FYNNEI. This CDR3 is 15 amino acids long. Between the trimmed V and J ends, which lost 7 bases and 0 bases, there was a span of 12 bases. DNA of the CDR3: TGTGCCAGCACTCCAACGGGGGCGAACACCGGGGAGCTGTTTTTT. This gives the protein CASTPTGANTGELFF.

This clonotype was counted only a few times. The V call is TRBV4-1, the J call TRBJ2-2, with no clear D. V lost 1 base to trimming and J lost 7 bases, with 13 bases between them. The CDR3 consists of 15 residues. The germline CDR1 and CDR2 sequences are MGHRA and YSYEKL. The CDR3 reads CASSQVGIVSGELFF. The CDR3 nucleotides are TGCGCCAGCAGCCAAGTGGGGATCGTCAGCGGGGAGCTGTTTTTT.

In this sample, this clonotype turned up many times. The chain joins TRBV29-1 to TRBJ2-7; D not resolved. The CDR3 has 13 residues. Trimming stripped 4 bases from V and 5 bases from J, with 15 bases between. Germline V gene data show CDR1 as SQVTM and CDR2 as ANQGSEA. CDR3: CSVGTANDDEQYF. Written as DNA, the CDR3 is TGCAGCGTTGGAACAGCTAATGACGACGAGCAGTACTTC.

This clonotype was observed a few times. This chain connects TRBV12-3 or TRBV12-4 to TRBJ2-1; a weak D match, TRBD2 (6 bases). With 6 bases removed from V and 8 bases from J, the gap between germline ends came to 11 bases. This CDR3 is built from 12 residues. The CDR3 sequence: CASREREDEQFF. The CDR3 DNA reads as TGTGCCAGCAGGGAAAGGGAGGATGAGCAGTTCTTC.

This clonotype was detected ten times or more. V and J are TRBV10-3 and TRBJ2-7; D is undetermined. Germline V gene lookup returns CDR1 ENHRY and CDR2 SYGVKD. This CDR3 comprises 13 residues. V was pared by 8 bases and J by 0 bases, with 11 bases between. The CDR3 sequence: CAILTESSYEQYF. The CDR3 nucleotides are TGTGCCATCTTGACGGAAAGCTCCTACGAGCAGTACTTC.

This clonotype was seen at least ten times. The rearrangement uses TRBV5-1 and TRBJ2-2, with TRBD2 as a possible D gene (5 bases). CDR3 length: 16 residues. Germline V gives CDR1 SGHRS, CDR2 YFSETQ. V was cut by 0 bases and J by 5 bases, with 14 bases left in between. The CDR3 reads CASSLEYSPGTGELFF. Here the CDR3 DNA reads TGCGCCAGCAGCTTGGAGTACTCCCCGGGGACCGGGGAGCTGTTTTTT.

Regarding this clonotype: Relative to the germline gene, one junction end is altered; a read error may explain this. J is TRBJ2-1 and V is TRBV7-8; 7 bases match TRBD2. This CDR3 has 14 residues. CDR1 is SGHVS, CDR2 FQNEAQ, per germline. The CDR3 DNA is TGTGCCAGCAGCCCCCAGCGGGATAGCGACGAGCGGTTCTTC. Residues: CASSPQRDSDERFF.

The rearrangement uses TRBV24-1 and TRBJ2-1, with 7 bases that match TRBD1. Germline V gene lookup returns CDR1 KGHDR and CDR2 SFDVKD. Germline trimming cut 4 bases from V and 5 bases from J; bases unmatched to any gene: 10. This CDR3 contains 16 residues. This CDR3 reads CATSDLRDSINNEQFF. CDR3 bases: TGTGCCACCAGTGACCTCCGGGACAGCATAAACAATGAGCAGTTCTTC.

Many counts were recorded for this clonotype. The chain joins TRBV7-3 to TRBJ1-1; no clear D gene. CDR1 is SGHTA, CDR2 FQGTGA, per germline. Trimming removed 1 base at V and 4 bases at J, with 16 bases between. This CDR3 is built from 16 residues. The CDR3 nucleotides are TGTGCCAGCAGCTTAATTGCGGGCCCCGGTGGCACTGAAGCTTTCTTT. This translates into CASSLIAGPGGTEAFF.

This clonotype was recorded many times. The CDR3 spells CASSFAGNTDTQYF. The CDR3 DNA is TGTGCCAGCAGTTTTGCGGGTAACACAGATACGCAGTATTTT. The chain combines TRBV27 with TRBJ2-3; D perhaps matches TRBD2 (5 bases). CDR3 length: 14 amino acids. The V gene's germline CDR1 is MNHEY and CDR2 SMNVEV (reference sequence). Trimming removed 3 bases at V and 2 bases at J, with 9 bases between.

Many counts were recorded for this clonotype. This rearrangement joins TRBV27 to TRBJ1-1; TRBD1 is a possible D gene (6 bases). The CDR3 extends over 15 amino acids. V lost 3 bases to trimming and J lost 0 bases, with 11 bases between them. The germline V gene encodes CDR1 MNHEY and CDR2 SMNVEV (reference sequence). CDR3: CASSLVGQLNTEAFF. DNA of the CDR3: TGTGCCAGCAGTTTGGTAGGACAGTTGAACACTGAAGCTTTCTTT.

This clonotype was counted at least ten times. The CDR3 region is CASRALQGISEQYF. CDR3 nucleotides: TGTGCCAGCAGAGCCCTACAGGGAATCAGCGAGCAGTACTTC. The genes are TRBV27 and TRBJ2-7, with D possibly being TRBD1 (6 bases). The CDR3 runs 14 residues. Trimming removed 6 bases at V and 6 bases at J, with 18 bases between. Germline-derived CDR1 and CDR2 are MNHEY and SMNVEV (reference sequence).

This chain uses TRBV7-3 with TRBJ2-5; TRBD2 matches 9 bases. The CDR3 has 15 amino acids. V lost 5 bases to trimming and J lost 2 bases; unmatched junction nucleotides: 6. Germline assignment: CDR1 SGHTA and CDR2 FQGTGA. The DNA for the CDR3 is TGTGCCAGCAGCCTTGGGACTAGCTGGCAAGAGACCCAGTACTTC. Amino acid sequence: CASSLGTSWQETQYF.

CDR3: CASLPRGRVRNTEAFF. The CDR3, as DNA: TGTGCCAGCCTACCCCGGGGCAGGGTAAGGAACACTGAAGCTTTCTTT. The V and J genes are TRBV7-9 and TRBJ1-1, with D maybe TRBD1 (5 bases). This CDR3 contains 16 residues. CDR1 is SEHNR and CDR2 is FQNEAQ in the germline V gene (reference sequence). V dropped 8 bases and J dropped 1 base, with 20 bases sitting between them.

This clonotype was found many times. This chain uses TRBV3-1 with TRBJ2-5, with unresolved D. CDR3 length equals 15 residues. Trimming removed 3 bases at V and 1 base at J, with 12 bases between. Germline V gene data show CDR1 as LGHDT and CDR2 as YNNKEL (reference sequence). CDR3 in amino acids: CASSQTSLAQETQYF. The DNA for the CDR3 is TGTGCCAGCAGCCAGACCTCTTTAGCCCAAGAGACCCAGTACTTC.